A selection of T cell receptor beta chains follows, all from one sample in a study of PD-L1 blockade in urothelial cancer. Sequencing was performed with immunoSEQ multiplex PCR; in TCRdb, only in-frame clones are kept and a portion is missing. The sample records roughly 60,000 clones, approximately 80% being singletons. The specimen was PBMCs, collected around atezolizumab (anti-PD-L1) treatment. The receptors derive from a man in his 70s with urothelial cancer. Each CDR3 is given with its conserved first and last residue. Rows give clone size only sometimes, using once, few, many, or a class for an expanded clone.

TRBV6-5,TRBJ2-3,NA,CASSSSTGSDTQYF
TRBV7-9,TRBJ1-4,NA,CASSLVGGDEKLFF
TRBV10-1,TRBJ2-1,NA,CASSARTGSNEQFF
TRBV4-1,TRBJ2-7,NA,CASSQGASGGRPTDEQYF
TRBV6-1,TRBJ2-1,NA,CASRESGRFNEQFF
TRBV5-1,TRBJ2-3,NA,CASSLVAGGENTQYF
TRBV4-2,TRBJ2-7,NA,CASSQIWDSSYEQYF
TRBV12-5,TRBJ2-5,few,CASGLSTVQETQYF
TRBV27,TRBJ2-2,NA,CASSLRVTGELFF
TRBV7-7,TRBJ1-1,NA,CASSSRGGQPEAFF
TRBV28,TRBJ2-3,NA,CASSSPGGEGPYTQYF
TRBV11-2,TRBJ1-2,few,CASSADSSSYGYTF
TRBV7-9,TRBJ2-7,once,CASSATLEVSYEQYF
TRBV11-3,TRBJ1-3,NA,CASSFQPRDTIYF
TRBV6-6,TRBJ1-1,NA,CASSPGPSRGTEAFF
TRBV5-4,TRBJ2-3,NA,CASSLEGGLSTDTQYF
TRBV11-2,TRBJ2-5,NA,CASSHGEGTQYF
TRBV23-1,TRBJ1-5,NA,CASSQKGQGLISNQPQHF
TRBV5-1,TRBJ1-1,once,CASSGDIFMNTEAFF
TRBV25-1,TRBJ2-1,NA,CASALGGTSYNEQFF